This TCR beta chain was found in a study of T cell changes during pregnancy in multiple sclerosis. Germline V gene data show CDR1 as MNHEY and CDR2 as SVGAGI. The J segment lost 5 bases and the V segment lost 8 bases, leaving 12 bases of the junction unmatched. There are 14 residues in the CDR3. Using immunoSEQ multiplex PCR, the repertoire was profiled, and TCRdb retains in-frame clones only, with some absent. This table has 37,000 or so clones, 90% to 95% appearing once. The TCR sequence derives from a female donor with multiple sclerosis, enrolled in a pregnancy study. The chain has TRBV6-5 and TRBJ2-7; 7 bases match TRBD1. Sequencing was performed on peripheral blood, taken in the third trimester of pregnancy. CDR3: CASATGDPSDEQYF. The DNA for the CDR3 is TGTGCCAGCGCTACAGGGGACCCGTCGGACGAGCAGTACTTC.